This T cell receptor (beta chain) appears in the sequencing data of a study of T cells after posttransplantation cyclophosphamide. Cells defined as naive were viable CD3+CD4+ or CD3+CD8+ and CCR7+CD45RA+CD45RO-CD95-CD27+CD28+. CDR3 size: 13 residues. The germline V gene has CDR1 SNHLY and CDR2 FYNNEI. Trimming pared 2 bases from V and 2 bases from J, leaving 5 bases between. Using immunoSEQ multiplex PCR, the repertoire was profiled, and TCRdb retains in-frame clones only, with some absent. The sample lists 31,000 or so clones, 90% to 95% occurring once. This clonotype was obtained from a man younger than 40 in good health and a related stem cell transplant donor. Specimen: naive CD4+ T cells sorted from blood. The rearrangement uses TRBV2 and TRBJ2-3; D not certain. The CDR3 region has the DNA TGTGCCAGCAGTGAATTTCTCACAGATACGCAGTATTTT. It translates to CASSEFLTDTQYF. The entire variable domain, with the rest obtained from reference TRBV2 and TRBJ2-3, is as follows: EPEVTQTPSHQVTQMGQEVILRCVPISNHLYFYWYRQILGQKVEFLVSFYNNEISEKSEIFDDQFSVERPDGSNFTLKIRSTKLEDSAMYFCASSEFLTDTQYFGPGTRLTVL.